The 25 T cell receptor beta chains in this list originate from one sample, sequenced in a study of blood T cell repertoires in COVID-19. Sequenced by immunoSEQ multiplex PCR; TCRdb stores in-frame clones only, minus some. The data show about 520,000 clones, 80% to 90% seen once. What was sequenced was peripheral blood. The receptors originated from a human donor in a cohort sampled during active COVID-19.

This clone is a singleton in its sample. CDR3 in amino acids: CASSTSGTSHTDTQYF. The DNA of the CDR3 is TGTGCCAGTAGTACCTCCGGGACTAGCCACACAGATACGCAGTATTTT. This rearrangement joins TRBV19 to TRBJ2-3, with 9 bases fitting TRBD2. This CDR3 has 16 residues. Germline CDR1 and CDR2: LNHDA and SQIVND (reference sequence). V shed 4 bases, J shed 2 bases, and the junction held 7 bases outside the gene matches.

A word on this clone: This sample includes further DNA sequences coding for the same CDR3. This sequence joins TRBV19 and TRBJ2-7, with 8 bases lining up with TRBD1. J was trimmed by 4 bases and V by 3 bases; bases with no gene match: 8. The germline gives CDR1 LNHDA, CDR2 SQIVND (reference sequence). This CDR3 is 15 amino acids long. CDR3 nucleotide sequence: TGTGCCAGTAGTATGGGCCAGGGGGCGTATTACGAGCAGTACTTC. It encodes CASSMGQGAYYEQYF.

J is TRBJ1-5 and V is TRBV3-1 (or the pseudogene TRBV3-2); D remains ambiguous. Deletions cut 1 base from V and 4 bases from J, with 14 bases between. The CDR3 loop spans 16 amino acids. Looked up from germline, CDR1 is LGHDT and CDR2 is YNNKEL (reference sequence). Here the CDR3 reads CASSQGLVQLNQPQHF. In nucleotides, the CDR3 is TGTGCCAGCAGCCAAGGTTTGGTACAGTTAAATCAGCCCCAGCATTTT.

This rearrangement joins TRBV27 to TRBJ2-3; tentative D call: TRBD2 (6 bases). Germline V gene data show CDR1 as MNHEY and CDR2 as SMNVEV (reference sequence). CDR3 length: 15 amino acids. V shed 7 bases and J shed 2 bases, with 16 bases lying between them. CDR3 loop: CASTPWGEFTDTQYF. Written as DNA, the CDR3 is TGTGCCAGCACCCCCTGGGGGGAGTTCACAGATACGCAGTATTTT.

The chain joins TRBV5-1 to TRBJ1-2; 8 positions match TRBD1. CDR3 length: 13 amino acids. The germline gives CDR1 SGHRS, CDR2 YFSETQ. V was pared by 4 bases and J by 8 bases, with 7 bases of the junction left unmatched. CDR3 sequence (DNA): TGCGCCAGCAGCCTGGACAGGGCGGGCGGCTACACCTTC. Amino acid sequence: CASSLDRAGGYTF. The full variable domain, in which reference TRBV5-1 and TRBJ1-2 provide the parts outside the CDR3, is KAGVTQTPRYLIKTRGQQVTLSCSPISGHRSVSWYQQTPGQGLQFLFEYFSETQRNKGNFPGRFSGRQFSNSRSEMNVSTLELGDSALYLCASSLDRAGGYTFGSGTRLTVV.

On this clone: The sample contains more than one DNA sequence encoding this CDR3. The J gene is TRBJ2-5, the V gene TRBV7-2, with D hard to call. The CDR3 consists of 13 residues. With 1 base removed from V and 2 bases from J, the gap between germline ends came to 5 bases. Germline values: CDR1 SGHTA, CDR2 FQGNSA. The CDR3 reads CASSLGRQETQYF. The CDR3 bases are TGTGCCAGCAGCTTAGGGAGACAAGAGACCCAGTACTTC.

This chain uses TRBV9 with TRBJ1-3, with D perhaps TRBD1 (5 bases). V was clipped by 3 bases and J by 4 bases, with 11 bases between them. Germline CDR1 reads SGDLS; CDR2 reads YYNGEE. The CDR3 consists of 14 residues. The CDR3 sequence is CASSDRHRGNTIYF. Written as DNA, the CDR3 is TGTGCCAGCAGCGATCGTCACAGGGGAAACACCATATATTTT.

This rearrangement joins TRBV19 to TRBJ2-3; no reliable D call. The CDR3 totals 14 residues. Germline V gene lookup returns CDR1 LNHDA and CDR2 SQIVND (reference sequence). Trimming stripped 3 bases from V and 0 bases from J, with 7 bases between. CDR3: CASSITTSTDTQYF. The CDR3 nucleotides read TGTGCCAGTAGTATCACAACAAGCACAGATACGCAGTATTTT.

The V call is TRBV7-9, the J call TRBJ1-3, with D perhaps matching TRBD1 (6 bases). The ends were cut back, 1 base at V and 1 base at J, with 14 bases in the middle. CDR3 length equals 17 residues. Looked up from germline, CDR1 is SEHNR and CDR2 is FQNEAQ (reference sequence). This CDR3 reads CASSLGNRVFSGNTIYF. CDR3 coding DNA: TGTGCCAGCAGCTTAGGTAACAGGGTTTTTTCTGGAAACACCATATATTTT.

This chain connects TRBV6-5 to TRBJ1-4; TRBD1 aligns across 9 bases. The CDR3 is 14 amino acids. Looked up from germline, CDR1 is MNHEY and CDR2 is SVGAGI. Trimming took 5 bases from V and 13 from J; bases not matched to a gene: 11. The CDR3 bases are TGTGCCAGCAGTCCCGACAGGGGGTCTTCGAGACTGTTTTTT. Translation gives CASSPDRGSSRLFF.

CDR3 sequence: CATSRSSGRPNTGELFF. In DNA form, the CDR3 reads TGTGCCACCAGCAGGAGCTCAGGGCGCCCGAACACCGGGGAGCTGTTTTTT. V usage is TRBV15 and J usage is TRBJ2-2, with D possibly TRBD1 on 5 matching bases. The CDR3 is 17 residues long. Germline V CDR1 and CDR2: LNHNV, YYDKDF (reference sequence). V shed 3 bases and J shed 0 bases, with 14 bases lying between them. The entire variable domain, with the rest obtained from reference TRBV15 and TRBJ2-2, is as follows: DAMVIQNPRYQVTQFGKPVTLSCSQTLNHNVMYWYQQKSSQAPKLLFHYYDKDFNNEADTPDNFQSRRPNTSFCFLDIRSPGLGDTAMYLCATSRSSGRPNTGELFFGEGSRLTVL.

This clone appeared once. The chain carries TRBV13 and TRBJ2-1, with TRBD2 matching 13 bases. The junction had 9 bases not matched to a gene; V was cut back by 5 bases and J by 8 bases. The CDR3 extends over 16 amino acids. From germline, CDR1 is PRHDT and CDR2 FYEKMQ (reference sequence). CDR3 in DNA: TGTGCCAGCAGCCTTCGGACTAGCGGGAGTGAAGATGAGCAGTTCTTC. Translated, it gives CASSLRTSGSEDEQFF. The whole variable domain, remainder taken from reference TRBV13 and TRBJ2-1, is AAGVIQSPRHLIKEKRETATLKCYPIPRHDTVYWYQQGPGQDPQFLISFYEKMQSDKGSIPDRFSAQQFSDYHSELNMSSLELGDSALYFCASSLRTSGSEDEQFFGPGTRLTVL.

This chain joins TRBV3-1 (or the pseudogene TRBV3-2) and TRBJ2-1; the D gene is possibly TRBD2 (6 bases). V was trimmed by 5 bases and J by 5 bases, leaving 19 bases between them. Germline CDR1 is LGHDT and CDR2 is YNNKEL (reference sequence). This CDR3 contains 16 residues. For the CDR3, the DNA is TGTGCCAGCAGCAGGGACTCCCCTCAGACCCACAATGAGCAGTTCTTC. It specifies CASSRDSPQTHNEQFF.

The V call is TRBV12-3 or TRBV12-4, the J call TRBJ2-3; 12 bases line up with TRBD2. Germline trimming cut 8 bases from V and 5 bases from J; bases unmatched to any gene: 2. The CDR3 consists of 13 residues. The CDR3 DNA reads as TGTGCCAGCGAGGGACTAGCGGGAGATACGCAGTATTTT. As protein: CASEGLAGDTQYF.

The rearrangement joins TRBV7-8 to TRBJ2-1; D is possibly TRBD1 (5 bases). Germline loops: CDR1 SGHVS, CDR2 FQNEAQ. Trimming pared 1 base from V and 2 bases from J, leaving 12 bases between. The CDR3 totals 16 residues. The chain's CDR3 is CASSLVGRGTYNEQFF. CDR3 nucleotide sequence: TGTGCCAGCAGCTTAGTTGGAAGGGGCACCTACAATGAGCAGTTCTTC.

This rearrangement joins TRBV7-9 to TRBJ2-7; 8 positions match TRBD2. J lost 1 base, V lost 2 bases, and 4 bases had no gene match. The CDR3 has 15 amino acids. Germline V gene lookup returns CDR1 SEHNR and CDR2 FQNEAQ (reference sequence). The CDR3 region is CASSLRREASYEQYF. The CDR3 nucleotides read TGTGCCAGCAGCTTACGGCGGGAGGCATCCTACGAGCAGTACTTC. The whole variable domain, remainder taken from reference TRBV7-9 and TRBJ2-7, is DTGVSQNPRHKITKRGQNVTFRCDPISEHNRLYWYRQTLGQGPEFLTYFQNEAQLEKSRLLSDRFSAERPKGSFSTLEIQRTEQGDSAMYLCASSLRREASYEQYFGPGTRLTVT.

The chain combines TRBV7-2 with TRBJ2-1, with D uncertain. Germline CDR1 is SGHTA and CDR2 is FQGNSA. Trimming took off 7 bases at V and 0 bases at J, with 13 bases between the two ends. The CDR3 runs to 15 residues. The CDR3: CASKLIASSYNEQFF. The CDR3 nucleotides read TGTGCCAGCAAACTAATAGCAAGCTCCTACAATGAGCAGTTCTTC.

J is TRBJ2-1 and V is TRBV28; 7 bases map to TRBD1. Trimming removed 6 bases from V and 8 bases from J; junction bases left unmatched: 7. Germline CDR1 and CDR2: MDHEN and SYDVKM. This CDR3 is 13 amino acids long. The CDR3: CASSLTGKDEQFF. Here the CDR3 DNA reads TGTGCCAGCAGCTTGACAGGGAAGGATGAGCAGTTCTTC.

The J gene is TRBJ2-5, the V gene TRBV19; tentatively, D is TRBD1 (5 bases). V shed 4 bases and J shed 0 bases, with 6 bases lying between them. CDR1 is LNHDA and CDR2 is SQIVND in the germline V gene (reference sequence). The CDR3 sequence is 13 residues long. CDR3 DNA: TGTGCCAGTAGTACAGGGAACCAAGAGACCCAGTACTTC. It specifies CASSTGNQETQYF. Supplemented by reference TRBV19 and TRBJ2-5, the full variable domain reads DGGITQSPKYLFRKEGQNVTLSCEQNLNHDAMYWYRQDPGQGLRLIYYSQIVNDFQKGDIAEGYSVSREKKESFPLTVTSAQKNPTAFYLCASSTGNQETQYFGPGTRLLVL.

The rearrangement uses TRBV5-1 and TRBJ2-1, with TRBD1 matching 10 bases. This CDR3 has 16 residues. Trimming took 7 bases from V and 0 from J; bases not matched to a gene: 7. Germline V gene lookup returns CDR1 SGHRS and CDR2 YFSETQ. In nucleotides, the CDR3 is TGCGCCAGCGGACAGGGGGTAGGTTTCTCCTACAATGAGCAGTTCTTC. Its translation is CASGQGVGFSYNEQFF.

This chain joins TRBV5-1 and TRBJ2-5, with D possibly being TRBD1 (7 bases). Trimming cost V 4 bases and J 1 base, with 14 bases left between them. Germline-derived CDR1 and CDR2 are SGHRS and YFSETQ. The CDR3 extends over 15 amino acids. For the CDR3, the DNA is TGCGCCAGCAGCGCGGGACAGCATATCCAAGAGACCCAGTACTTC. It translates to CASSAGQHIQETQYF. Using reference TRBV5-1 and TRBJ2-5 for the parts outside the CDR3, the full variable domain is KAGVTQTPRYLIKTRGQQVTLSCSPISGHRSVSWYQQTPGQGLQFLFEYFSETQRNKGNFPGRFSGRQFSNSRSEMNVSTLELGDSALYLCASSAGQHIQETQYFGPGTRLLVL.

The CDR3 DNA is TGTGCCAGCAGCTTAGCCGGACAGGGTGAAAAACTGTTTTTT. Its protein is CASSLAGQGEKLFF. V and J are TRBV11-2 and TRBJ1-4; 8 positions match TRBD1. Trimming at V came to 1 base and at J to 7 bases, leaving 2 bases not matched to a gene. The CDR3 runs to 14 residues. Germline V gives CDR1 SGHAT, CDR2 FQNNGV.

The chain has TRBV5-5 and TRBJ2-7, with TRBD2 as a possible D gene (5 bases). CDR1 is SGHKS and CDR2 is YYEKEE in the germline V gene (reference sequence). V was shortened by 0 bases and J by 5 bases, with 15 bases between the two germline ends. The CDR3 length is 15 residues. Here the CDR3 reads CASSLAGAKRDEQYF. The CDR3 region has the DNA TGTGCCAGCAGCTTGGCGGGCGCCAAGAGGGACGAGCAGTACTTC.

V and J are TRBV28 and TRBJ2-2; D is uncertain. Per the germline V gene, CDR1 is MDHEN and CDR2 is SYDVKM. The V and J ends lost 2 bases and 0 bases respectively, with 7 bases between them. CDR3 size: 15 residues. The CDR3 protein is CASSLGPANTGELFF. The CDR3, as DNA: TGTGCCAGCAGTTTAGGGCCCGCGAACACCGGGGAGCTGTTTTTT.

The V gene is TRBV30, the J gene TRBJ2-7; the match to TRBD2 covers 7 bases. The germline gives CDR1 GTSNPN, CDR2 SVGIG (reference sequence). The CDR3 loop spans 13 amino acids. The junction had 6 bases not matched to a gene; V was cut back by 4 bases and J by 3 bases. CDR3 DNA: TGTGCCTGGATCTTACCGGGGGGCTACGAGCAGTACTTC. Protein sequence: CAWILPGGYEQYF. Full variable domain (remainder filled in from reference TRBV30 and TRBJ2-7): SQTIHQWPATLVQPVGSPLSLECTVEGTSNPNLYWYRQAAGRGLQLLFYSVGIGQISSEVPQNLSASRPQDRQFILSSKKLLLSDSGFYLCAWILPGGYEQYFGPGTRLTVT.